One sample yielded the 32 T cell receptor beta chains listed below, sequenced in a study of cytomegalovirus exposure and HLA in healthy donors (dated by TCRdb to the late 2010s). Library prep was done by the immunoSEQ multiplex PCR assay. For the multiplex PCR, a mixture combining 60 forward primers for TCR Vbeta segments and 13 reverse primers for TCR Jbeta segments was used. Held by TCRdb, this immuneACCESS table contains in-frame sequences only and omits some clones. Under half of the omission traces to an unresolved V gene where checked; the cause of the rest is unknown. For this sample the table gives around 100,000 clones, of which around three quarters were detected only once. Jointly, the top ten make up roughly 4.9% of the sample. Sequencing was done on a sample of PBMCs. The receptors here all came from a female donor in good health and CMV-seropositive.

The sample holds one count of this clone. This chain links TRBV5-4 with TRBJ2-5, with 10 bases that match TRBD2. The CDR3 totals 14 residues. Per the germline V gene, CDR1 is SGHNT and CDR2 is YYREEE (reference sequence). The J segment lost 3 bases and the V segment lost 4 bases, leaving 3 bases of the junction unmatched. In DNA form, the CDR3 reads TGTGCCAGCAGCCTGGGACTAGCGAAAGAGACCCAGTACTTC. Amino acid sequence: CASSLGLAKETQYF. The variable domain in full, with the rest retrieved from reference TRBV5-4 and TRBJ2-5, is ETGVTQSPTHLIKTRGQQVTLRCSSQSGHNTVSWYQQALGQGPQFIFQYYREEENGRGNFPPRFSGLQFPNYSSELNVNALELDDSALYLCASSLGLAKETQYFGPGTRLLVL.

This chain connects TRBV27 to TRBJ1-2; 8 positions agree with TRBD1. Germline CDR1 reads MNHEY; CDR2 reads SMNVEV (reference sequence). The CDR3 spans 13 residues. V was clipped by 3 bases and J by 8 bases; unmatched bases: 5. The CDR3 DNA reads TGTGCCAGCAGTTTTACAGGGGGAGAGGGCTACACCTTC. It yields the protein CASSFTGGEGYTF.

The J gene is TRBJ1-5, the V gene TRBV6-1; 7 bases fit TRBD1. V was clipped by 1 base and J by 0 bases; unmatched bases: 6. There are 17 residues in the CDR3. Germline CDR1 is MNHNS and CDR2 is SASEGT. CDR3 residues: CASSEGRGPYSNQPQHF. The CDR3, as DNA: TGTGCCAGCAGTGAAGGGAGGGGGCCCTATAGCAATCAGCCCCAGCATTTT.

The V call is TRBV20-1, the J call TRBJ1-1; D not resolved. This CDR3 is built from 11 residues. Trimming took off 6 bases at V and 4 bases at J, with 9 bases between the two ends. Per the germline V gene, CDR1 is DFQATT and CDR2 is SNEGSKA (reference sequence). The CDR3 protein is CSAPRSTEAFF. For the CDR3, the DNA is TGCAGTGCACCACGTAGCACTGAAGCTTTCTTT.

The DNA of the CDR3 is TGCGCCAGCAGCGCGGGACAGAGCACTGAAGCTTTCTTT. Translation: CASSAGQSTEAFF. This chain uses TRBV5-1 with TRBJ1-1, with 7 bases aligning to TRBD1. Trimming removed 4 bases from V and 4 bases from J; junction bases left unmatched: 4. Germline V CDR1 and CDR2: SGHRS, YFSETQ. The CDR3 contains 13 residues.

The rearrangement links TRBV14 to TRBJ2-7, with a weak D call TRBD2 (6 bases). In germline, CDR1 is SGHDN, CDR2 FVKESK. The CDR3 is made up of 15 amino acids. V shed 0 bases and J shed 2 bases, with 11 bases lying between them. CDR3 residues: CASSQDLAPTYEQYF. The CDR3 nucleotides are TGTGCCAGCAGCCAAGATCTAGCGCCCACCTACGAGCAGTACTTC.

The chain joins TRBV7-2 to TRBJ2-7; 9 bases fit TRBD2. The CDR3 extends over 15 amino acids. Looked up from germline, CDR1 is SGHTA and CDR2 is FQGNSA. Trimming at V came to 5 bases and at J to 7 bases, leaving 12 bases not matched to a gene. The CDR3 DNA reads as TGTGCCAGCAGCGGGAGTGGCGGGGGGGCTAGAGAGCAGTACTTC. Protein product: CASSGSGGGAREQYF.

The chain recombines TRBV29-1 with TRBJ2-7, with 7 bases aligning to TRBD1. Germline CDR1 SQVTM, CDR2 ANQGSEA. The CDR3 length is 12 residues. The V segment lost 2 bases and the J segment 6 bases; nucleotides outside the gene matches: 4. The CDR3, as DNA: TGCAGCGTTGAACAGGGGGATGTCGAGCAGTACTTC. It codes for CSVEQGDVEQYF.

About this clone: At one of its ends the junction is not consistent with the germline gene, which may arise from a read error. The chain combines TRBV7-7 with TRBJ2-1; D may be TRBD2 (6 bases). This CDR3 region has 16 residues. Germline V gives CDR1 SSHAT, CDR2 FNYEAQ (reference sequence). In DNA, the CDR3 is TGTGCTAGCAGCTTAGTTTACGGGGGACCATACAATGAGCAGTTCTTC. Amino acids: CASSLVYGGPYNEQFF.

The chain joins TRBV18 to TRBJ1-4; D is unclear. CDR3 length: 12 residues. With 5 bases removed from V and 8 bases from J, the gap between germline ends came to 9 bases. CDR1 and CDR2 from the germline V gene are KGHSH and LQKENI. The CDR3 region is CASSDRREKLFF. The CDR3 DNA reads TGTGCCAGCTCAGACCGGCGGGAAAAACTGTTTTTT.

This clone was counted a few times. J is TRBJ2-4 and V is TRBV6-1, with TRBD2 as a possible D gene (5 bases). With 6 bases removed from V and 3 bases from J, the gap between germline ends came to 9 bases. The CDR3 extends over 13 amino acids. The germline V gene has CDR1 MNHNS and CDR2 SASEGT. In DNA, the CDR3 is TGTGCCAGCAGCCACCGGGACAAAAACATTCAGTACTTC. Protein product: CASSHRDKNIQYF.

The CDR3 region has the DNA TGTGCCTGGACAAGACAGGAGGGAAACACCATATATTTT. Translated: CAWTRQEGNTIYF. The chain employs TRBV30 and TRBJ1-3, with D possibly matching TRBD1 (6 bases). CDR1 GTSNPN and CDR2 SVGIG come from the germline V gene (reference sequence). The V end was cut by 4 bases, the J end by 4 bases, with 11 bases between. The CDR3 extends over 13 amino acids.

The chain has TRBV5-5 and TRBJ1-5, with unresolved D. V lost 5 bases to trimming and J lost 0 bases, with 9 bases between them. CDR3 length equals 14 residues. CDR1 is SGHKS, CDR2 YYEKEE, per germline (reference sequence). CDR3 loop: CASSSSYSNQPQHF. The CDR3 nucleotides read TGTGCCAGCAGTTCGTCGTATAGCAATCAGCCCCAGCATTTT. The entire variable domain, with the rest obtained from reference TRBV5-5 and TRBJ1-5, is as follows: DAGVTQSPTHLIKTRGQQVTLRCSPISGHKSVSWYQQVLGQGPQFIFQYYEKEERGRGNFPDRFSARQFPNYSSELNVNALLLGDSALYLCASSSSYSNQPQHFGDGTRLSIL.

The genes are TRBV7-3 and TRBJ2-1, with D perhaps TRBD2 (6 bases). The V gene's germline CDR1 is SGHTA and CDR2 FQGTGA. CDR3 length: 16 amino acids. With 1 base removed from V and 5 bases from J, the gap between germline ends came to 15 bases. Written as DNA, the CDR3 is TGTGCCAGCAGCTTAAAAACTCGGGGGACTCACAATGAGCAGTTCTTC. Translating gives CASSLKTRGTHNEQFF.

This chain joins TRBV7-9 and TRBJ1-3, with D perhaps TRBD1 (6 bases). The CDR3 sequence is 16 residues long. V was shortened by 4 bases and J by 7 bases, with 20 bases between the two germline ends. From germline, CDR1 is SEHNR and CDR2 FQNEAQ (reference sequence). The CDR3 DNA reads as TGTGCCAGCAGCTCGGACAGTGCCGGATTCCGGAACACCATATATTTT. Its translation: CASSSDSAGFRNTIYF. Drawing the rest from reference TRBV7-9 and TRBJ1-3, the complete variable domain is DTGVSQNPRHKITKRGQNVTFRCDPISEHNRLYWYRQTLGQGPEFLTYFQNEAQLEKSRLLSDRFSAERPKGSFSTLEIQRTEQGDSAMYLCASSSDSAGFRNTIYFGEGSWLTVV.

The gene calls are TRBV29-1 and TRBJ2-7; 11 positions agree with TRBD1. V lost 4 bases to trimming and J lost 5 bases; unmatched junction nucleotides: 4. This CDR3 is built from 13 residues. Germline loops: CDR1 SQVTM, CDR2 ANQGSEA. CDR3 amino acids: CSVVRTGGHEQYF. The CDR3 bases are TGCAGCGTTGTCCGGACAGGGGGCCACGAGCAGTACTTC.

The rearrangement uses TRBV5-1 and TRBJ2-5; D is possibly TRBD1 (6 bases). CDR3 size: 14 residues. Germline CDR1 and CDR2: SGHRS and YFSETQ. V dropped 4 bases and J dropped 2 bases, with 12 bases sitting between them. In nucleotides, the CDR3 is TGCGCCAGCAGCCTCAACGGACAGCAAGAGACCCAGTACTTC. It codes for CASSLNGQQETQYF.

V is TRBV6-5 and J is TRBJ2-1, with 9 bases lining up with TRBD2. The V segment lost 2 bases and the J segment 8 bases; nucleotides outside the gene matches: 7. Germline V gives CDR1 MNHEY, CDR2 SVGAGI. The CDR3 spans 15 residues. CDR3 nucleotides: TGTGCCAGCAGTTACGATGCGGGAGGGCCGGATGAGCAGTTCTTC. Amino acids: CASSYDAGGPDEQFF.

The chain uses TRBV19 and TRBJ1-1; a possible D gene is TRBD1 (5 bases). Germline V lookup: CDR1 LNHDA, CDR2 SQIVND (reference sequence). The CDR3 is 15 residues long. V was shortened by 3 bases and J by 3 bases, with 14 bases between the two germline ends. CDR3 in amino acids: CASSIGRGRDTEAFF. In DNA form, the CDR3 reads TGTGCCAGTAGTATTGGGAGGGGCCGGGACACTGAAGCTTTCTTT.

The chain recombines TRBV5-8 with TRBJ1-1; no definite D call. Germline V gene lookup returns CDR1 SGHTS and CDR2 YDEGEE. The CDR3 covers 14 residues. V lost 2 bases and J lost 10, with 18 bases in between. This CDR3 reads CASSFPRPGSGAFF. CDR3 DNA: TGTGCCAGCAGCTTCCCCCGACCGGGATCCGGAGCTTTCTTT.

The rearrangement uses TRBV14 and TRBJ2-1; 9 bases are shared with TRBD2. Trimming removed 1 base from V and 5 bases from J; junction bases left unmatched: 9. Germline V gene data show CDR1 as SGHDN and CDR2 as FVKESK. This CDR3 is built from 17 residues. This chain's CDR3 is CASSQGAGGRRHNEQFF. In DNA form, the CDR3 reads TGTGCCAGCAGCCAAGGAGCGGGAGGTCGGAGACACAATGAGCAGTTCTTC.

The rearrangement links TRBV6-5 to TRBJ2-5; TRBD1 agrees at 9 bases. V was pared by 1 base and J by 4 bases, with 1 base of the junction left unmatched. The V gene's germline CDR1 is MNHEY and CDR2 SVGAGI. The CDR3 runs 14 residues. The CDR3 loop is CASSYYRGRETQYF. In nucleotides, the CDR3 is TGTGCCAGCAGTTACTACAGGGGGCGAGAGACCCAGTACTTC.

The chain couples TRBV2 to TRBJ1-1, with 12 bases aligning to TRBD1. V was clipped by 8 bases and J by 1 base; unmatched bases: 2. Germline values: CDR1 SNHLY, CDR2 FYNNEI. The CDR3 has 14 amino acids. CDR3 nucleotides: TGTGCCAGCCGGGACAGGGGGCCGAACACTGAAGCTTTCTTT. As protein: CASRDRGPNTEAFF. Using reference TRBV2 and TRBJ1-1 for the parts outside the CDR3, the full variable domain is EPEVTQTPSHQVTQMGQEVILRCVPISNHLYFYWYRQILGQKVEFLVSFYNNEISEKSEIFDDQFSVERPDGSNFTLKIRSTKLEDSAMYFCASRDRGPNTEAFFGQGTRLTVV.

This sequence joins TRBV7-3 and TRBJ2-1; 7 bases are a match to TRBD2. Germline trimming cut 5 bases from V and 10 bases from J; bases unmatched to any gene: 8. Germline CDR1 is SGHTA and CDR2 is FQGTGA. CDR3 size: 13 residues. The CDR3 nucleotides read TGTGCCAGCAGCACGACTAGCCTCGGGGAGCAGTTCTTC. It encodes CASSTTSLGEQFF.

The chain couples TRBV7-6 to TRBJ2-6; 9 nucleotides match TRBD1. The CDR3 sequence is 17 residues long. Per the germline V gene, CDR1 is SGHVS and CDR2 is FNYEAQ. The V segment lost 1 base and the J segment 4 bases; nucleotides outside the gene matches: 5. CDR3 loop: CASSLGPDRGGANVLTF. The CDR3 bases are TGTGCCAGCAGCTTAGGTCCTGACAGGGGGGGGGCCAACGTCCTGACTTTC.

V is TRBV27 and J is TRBJ1-4; 7 bases fit TRBD1. The CDR3 runs to 16 residues. With V trimmed by 6 bases and J by 6 bases, 13 bases remained unmatched. CDR1 is MNHEY, CDR2 SMNVEV, per germline (reference sequence). The CDR3 sequence: CASRSNEDRVYEKLFF. CDR3 bases: TGTGCCAGCAGATCAAATGAAGACAGGGTTTATGAAAAACTGTTTTTT.

This clone was observed a handful of times. The genes are TRBV4-1 and TRBJ2-1; the D gene is possibly TRBD2 (5 bases). The V and J ends lost 1 base and 2 bases respectively, with 12 bases between them. Per the germline V gene, CDR1 is MGHRA and CDR2 is YSYEKL. The CDR3 totals 16 residues. CDR3 sequence reads: CASSQVRDYPYNEQFF. The CDR3 bases are TGCGCCAGCAGCCAAGTACGTGACTATCCCTACAATGAGCAGTTCTTC.

CDR3 protein: CASSQDGGGRVGETQYF. The CDR3 DNA sequence: TGCGCCAGCAGCCAAGATGGCGGGGGTCGGGTTGGAGAGACCCAGTACTTC. J is TRBJ2-5 and V is TRBV4-1; 7 bases map to TRBD2. The CDR3 extends over 17 amino acids. CDR1 is MGHRA and CDR2 is YSYEKL in the germline V gene. The V gene end was trimmed by 0 bases and the J gene end by 4 bases; junction bases not matched to a gene: 11.

V is TRBV29-1 and J is TRBJ1-2; possibly TRBD1 for D (6 bases). V shed 4 bases and J shed 4 bases, with 10 bases lying between them. Germline V gives CDR1 SQVTM, CDR2 ANQGSEA. The CDR3 runs 12 residues. The DNA of the CDR3 is TGCAGCGTTGGAAGGGGGACCTATGGCTACACCTTC. Translated: CSVGRGTYGYTF.

This chain joins TRBV5-1 and TRBJ2-3, with D tentatively TRBD2 (7 bases). The length of the CDR3 is 15 residues. V shed 3 bases and J shed 1 base, with 12 bases lying between them. Germline V CDR1 and CDR2: SGHRS, YFSETQ. CDR3 nucleotides: TGCGCCAGCAGCTGGGGGGGGGCGCGCACAGATACGCAGTATTTT. This translates into CASSWGGARTDTQYF. The full variable domain, with the rest looked up from reference TRBV5-1 and TRBJ2-3, is KAGVTQTPRYLIKTRGQQVTLSCSPISGHRSVSWYQQTPGQGLQFLFEYFSETQRNKGNFPGRFSGRQFSNSRSEMNVSTLELGDSALYLCASSWGGARTDTQYFGPGTRLTVL.

This clone was counted only a few times. The V and J genes are TRBV20-1 and TRBJ2-1; D gene uncertain. Per germline, CDR1 DFQATT and CDR2 SNEGSKA (reference sequence). V lost 3 bases and J lost 5, with 5 bases in between. This CDR3 comprises 11 residues. CDR3 sequence reads: CSARADNEQFF. The CDR3 DNA is TGCAGTGCTAGGGCCGACAATGAGCAGTTCTTC.

This clone was detected only a few times. CDR3 bases: TGTGCCAGCAGCATGACAATTAACACTGAAGCTTTCTTT. It is translated as CASSMTINTEAFF. V gene TRBV7-3 combines with J gene TRBJ1-1; no clear D. The length of the CDR3 is 13 residues. Germline lookup yields CDR1 SGHTA and CDR2 FQGTGA. V was pared by 5 bases and J by 2 bases, with 9 bases between.